These 12 T cell receptor beta chains share one sample of origin, sequenced in a study of glioma-infiltrating T cells. Amplification of TCR alpha and beta CDR3 regions from RNA used iRepertoire nested multiplex PCR. Via MiXCR, TCRdb re-called the multiplex PCR reads, giving one row per CDR3 protein. Of around 170,000 distinct CDR3 sequences listed, over 40% were seen once; the top ten hold roughly 5.2%. The sequencing input was glioma tissue, nonneoplastic brain tissue, or PBMCs (not recorded which). These receptors all stem from a human donor with low-grade glioma or glioblastoma, undergoing nonglioma brain surgery, or in good health (not recorded which).

The chain is built from TRBV19 and TRBJ1-2; D might be TRBD1 (5 bases). CDR1 LNHDA and CDR2 SQIVND come from the germline V gene (reference sequence). V gave up 10 bases and J gave up 2 bases, with 14 bases separating them. CDR3 length: 13 amino acids. For the CDR3, the DNA is TGTGCCACTCCAATGGGGGACAACTATGGCTACACCTTC. As protein: CATPMGDNYGYTF.

This clonotype was counted only a few times. The chain uses TRBV12-3 or TRBV12-4 and TRBJ2-7, with 7 bases that match TRBD2. The CDR3 loop spans 15 amino acids. After removal of 6 bases from V and 0 bases from J, the junction contained 8 bases not matched to a gene. CDR3 sequence: CASSPTSEHSYEQYF. In DNA, the CDR3 is TGTGCCAGCAGCCCCACTAGCGAACACTCCTACGAGCAGTACTTC.

The table lists this clonotype with many counts. The chain joins TRBV28 to TRBJ2-1, with 12 bases lining up with TRBD2. V shed 4 bases, J shed 1 base, and the junction held 5 bases outside the gene matches. Germline V gene data show CDR1 as MDHEN and CDR2 as SYDVKM. The CDR3 loop spans 17 amino acids. DNA of the CDR3: TGTGCCAGCAGTTCGCGACTAGCGGGAGTTTCCTACAATGAGCAGTTCTTC. Amino acid sequence: CASSSRLAGVSYNEQFF.

This clonotype was counted many times. The chain uses TRBV20-1 and TRBJ2-7; D is perhaps TRBD1 (6 bases). The CDR3 runs 12 residues. Germline values: CDR1 DFQATT, CDR2 SNEGSKA (reference sequence). V was trimmed by 6 bases and J by 5 bases, leaving 14 bases between them. CDR3 sequence: CSAPQGSNEQYF. For the CDR3, the DNA is TGCAGTGCCCCGCAGGGGTCGAACGAGCAGTACTTC.

For this clonotype: With a much larger clone just one base away, this may be a read error. This sequence joins TRBV28 and TRBJ2-7; TRBD1 or TRBD2 may be the D gene (5 bases each). Germline V lookup: CDR1 MDHEN, CDR2 SYDVKM. The CDR3 covers 16 residues. Deletions cut 4 bases from V and 4 bases from J, with 20 bases between. CDR3: CASSSPEGPGAYEQYF. The CDR3, as DNA: TGTGCCAGCAGTTCCCCCGAGGGGCCTGGGGCTTACGAGCAGTACTTC.

With respect to this clonotype: Being one base from a much bigger clone, this may be a read error. CDR3 residues: CARGGAGPSTDTQYF. CDR3 bases: TGTGCCAGAGGGGGGGCGGGACCCTCCACAGATACGCAGTATTTT. The chain uses TRBV6-2 or TRBV6-3 and TRBJ2-3; possibly TRBD2 for D (7 bases). V dropped 9 bases and J dropped 2 bases, with 18 bases sitting between them. Germline V gene lookup returns CDR1 MNHEY and CDR2 SVGEGT. CDR3 size: 15 residues.

This clonotype was counted between two and nine times. The rearrangement links TRBV5-1 to TRBJ2-3; D is perhaps TRBD2 (5 bases). This CDR3 contains 16 residues. In germline, CDR1 is SGHRS, CDR2 YFSETQ. V was pared by 0 bases and J by 2 bases, with 13 bases between. This CDR3 reads CASSLEADPLTDTQYF. CDR3 bases: TGCGCCAGCAGCTTGGAAGCGGATCCGCTCACAGATACGCAGTATTTT.

This clonotype was seen only a few times. The chain combines TRBV6-1 with TRBJ1-1; tentative D call: TRBD1 (5 bases). The CDR3 length is 13 residues. V was shortened by 6 bases and J by 4 bases, with 12 bases between the two germline ends. The germline V gene encodes CDR1 MNHNS and CDR2 SASEGT. The CDR3 DNA follows: TGTGCCAGCAGCCCCAGGGTCGGCACTGAAGCTTTCTTT. Translation: CASSPRVGTEAFF.

Of note for this clonotype: It may be a read error: a sequence one base away is much more abundant. The chain recombines TRBV20-1 with TRBJ2-1; D is possibly TRBD2 (6 bases). Germline CDR1 and CDR2: DFQATT and SNEGSKA (reference sequence). This CDR3 region has 11 residues. CDR3 nucleotides: TGCCGTTCGGGAGACCCCAATGAGCAGTTCTTC. Its protein product is CRSGDPNEQFF.

For this clonotype: A clone one base away is much larger, so this may be a read error. The J gene is TRBJ1-1, the V gene TRBV2; the D is unclear. The CDR3 is 13 residues long. Germline V gene sequence: CDR1 SNHLY, CDR2 FYNNEI. The CDR3 DNA follows: TGTACCAGCAGTGAAGAGGGCCGCGGTGAAGCTTTCTTT. Protein sequence: CTSSEEGRGEAFF.

As regards this clonotype: An end of the junction differs from the germline gene, which may be a read error. The chain uses TRBV10-3 and TRBJ1-2; 10 nucleotides agree with TRBD1. The CDR3 extends over 16 amino acids. Germline V gene sequence: CDR1 ENHRY, CDR2 SYGVKD. This CDR3 is CAISQSRDRGFYGYTF. CDR3 sequence (DNA): TGTGCCATCAGTCAGTCGAGGGACAGGGGTTTCTATGGCTACACCTTC.

The J gene is TRBJ2-7, the V gene TRBV28, with D possibly TRBD2 on 6 matching bases. The CDR3 runs to 12 residues. Germline-derived CDR1 and CDR2 are MDHEN and SYDVKM. DNA for the CDR3: TGTGTTAGCAGTTTTTGGGGGAGGGAGCAGTACTTC. Its protein product is CVSSFWGREQYF.